One and the same sample provided the 2 T cell receptor beta chains below, sequenced in a study of shared clonotypes between healthy human individuals. Data came from immunoSEQ multiplex PCR; TCRdb stores just in-frame clones and leaves some out. The sample consists of a few hundred thousand clones, less than 85% of them appearing once. Sequenced sample: memory CD4+ T cells sorted from blood. Noted subset: CD45RA-negative fraction. These receptors were obtained from a man aged 25-40 years in good health.

This clone was observed once. The V call is TRBV4-1, the J call TRBJ2-7; the match to TRBD1 covers 12 bases. Germline lookup yields CDR1 MGHRA and CDR2 YSYEKL. The CDR3 consists of 17 residues. V lost 0 bases, J lost 5 bases, and 8 bases stayed unmatched. The DNA for the CDR3 is TGCGCCAGCAGCCAAGATCCCGCCGGGACAGGGGGCAACGAGCAGTACTTC. Residues: CASSQDPAGTGGNEQYF.

This rearrangement joins TRBV19 to TRBJ2-7, with 7 bases fitting TRBD2. The V gene's germline CDR1 is LNHDA and CDR2 SQIVND (reference sequence). This CDR3 has 13 amino acids. V gave up 9 bases and J gave up 4 bases; unmatched junction bases: 9. The CDR3 DNA follows: TGTGCCAGCCGGAGGGAGGGAAAATACGAGCAGTACTTC. This encodes CASRREGKYEQYF. The full variable domain, in which reference TRBV19 and TRBJ2-7 provide the parts outside the CDR3, is DGGITQSPKYLFRKEGQNVTLSCEQNLNHDAMYWYRQDPGQGLRLIYYSQIVNDFQKGDIAEGYSVSREKKESFPLTVTSAQKNPTAFYLCASRREGKYEQYFGPGTRLTVT.